What follows are 13 T cell receptor beta chains derived from one specimen sequenced in a study of cytomegalovirus exposure and HLA in healthy donors. The PCR ran on 60 Vbeta and 13 Jbeta primers. Sequenced by immunoSEQ multiplex PCR; TCRdb stores in-frame clones only, minus some. The sample includes approximately 260,000 clones, 80% to 95% of them seen just once. Material: PBMCs. These receptors were obtained from a girl aged 2 to 10 in good health and CMV-seronegative.

The chain couples TRBV7-9 to TRBJ2-7; TRBD1 is a possible D gene (6 bases). The CDR3 is 15 amino acids. The V and J ends lost 3 bases and 2 bases respectively, with 14 bases between them. From germline, CDR1 is SEHNR and CDR2 FQNEAQ (reference sequence). CDR3 in amino acids: CASSFNRDTTYEQYF. CDR3 in DNA: TGTGCCAGCAGCTTCAACCGGGACACTACCTACGAGCAGTACTTC.

The chain uses TRBV29-1 and TRBJ1-1; no definite D call. Germline V gives CDR1 SQVTM, CDR2 ANQGSEA. The V and J ends lost 4 bases and 1 base respectively, with 13 bases between them. This CDR3 has 14 amino acids. The CDR3: CSVGGNTANTEAFF. CDR3 in DNA: TGCAGCGTTGGCGGTAATACGGCGAACACTGAAGCTTTCTTT.

Here the CDR3 reads CASSYRFATNEKLFF. The CDR3 DNA reads as TGTGCCAGCTCGTACAGGTTTGCAACTAATGAAAAACTGTTTTTT. The chain joins TRBV18 to TRBJ1-4; D is perhaps TRBD1 (5 bases). The V and J ends lost 6 bases and 0 bases respectively, with 11 bases between them. Germline V gene data show CDR1 as KGHSH and CDR2 as LQKENI. The CDR3 has 15 residues.

About this clone: In the same sample, other DNA sequences code for this CDR3. The chain links TRBV2 to TRBJ2-7; 7 bases are a match to TRBD2. The V gene end was trimmed by 7 bases and the J gene end by 7 bases; junction bases not matched to a gene: 13. Germline V gene sequence: CDR1 SNHLY, CDR2 FYNNEI. There are 14 residues in the CDR3. The CDR3 reads CASNILAGAREQYF. CDR3 in DNA: TGTGCCAGCAACATACTGGCGGGAGCTCGAGAGCAGTACTTC. The whole variable domain, remainder taken from reference TRBV2 and TRBJ2-7, is EPEVTQTPSHQVTQMGQEVILRCVPISNHLYFYWYRQILGQKVEFLVSFYNNEISEKSEIFDDQFSVERPDGSNFTLKIRSTKLEDSAMYFCASNILAGAREQYFGPGTRLTVT.

This chain uses TRBV29-1 with TRBJ2-2; D perhaps matches TRBD1 (5 bases). The CDR3 length is 12 residues. The ends were cut back, 4 bases at V and 7 bases at J, with 10 bases in the middle. Germline CDR1 reads SQVTM; CDR2 reads ANQGSEA. The CDR3 region is CSVARGIGELFF. CDR3 DNA: TGCAGCGTTGCTAGGGGTATCGGGGAGCTGTTTTTT.

The V and J genes are TRBV9 and TRBJ2-5; 8 nucleotides line up with TRBD1. Unmatched junction bases numbered 9, after V lost 4 bases and J lost 1 base. The CDR3 runs to 16 residues. Germline CDR1 reads SGDLS; CDR2 reads YYNGEE. In DNA form, the CDR3 reads TGTGCCAGCAGCACGCAGGGGGCCCAGATCCAAGAGACCCAGTACTTC. It is translated as CASSTQGAQIQETQYF.

The table lists this clone with a count of one. The J gene is TRBJ1-5, the V gene TRBV23-1; no definite D call. TRBV23-1 is classed as an ORF, of uncertain function. The CDR3 has 13 amino acids. Trimming removed 2 bases at V and 5 bases at J, with 7 bases between. CDR3: CASSQLPDQPQHF. The CDR3 nucleotides read TGCGCCAGCAGTCAACTCCCAGATCAGCCCCAGCATTTT.

The chain has TRBV2 and TRBJ1-3, with 8 nucleotides matching TRBD1. Germline CDR1 is SNHLY and CDR2 is FYNNEI. V lost 7 bases to trimming and J lost 0 bases; unmatched junction nucleotides: 14. There are 18 residues in the CDR3. The CDR3 sequence is CASTKSRTGMGSGNTIYF. The CDR3 DNA follows: TGTGCCAGCACCAAATCCCGGACAGGGATGGGCTCTGGAAACACCATATATTTT.

The chain couples TRBV4-2 to TRBJ2-1, with 7 bases that match TRBD1. Germline V gives CDR1 LGHNA, CDR2 YNFKEQ. The V and J ends lost 1 base and 5 bases, in that order; junction bases with no gene match: 5. This CDR3 is 15 amino acids long. CDR3 amino acids: CASSQVGTDNNEQFF. CDR3 nucleotide sequence: TGTGCCAGCAGCCAAGTGGGGACAGATAACAATGAGCAGTTCTTC.

Details on this clone: Different DNA sequences within this sample yield the same CDR3. V usage is TRBV19 and J usage is TRBJ1-1, with D unclear. The CDR3 consists of 13 residues. Trimming shortened V by 3 bases and J by 0 bases, and 5 bases separated the two germline ends. CDR1 is LNHDA and CDR2 is SQIVND in the germline V gene (reference sequence). The CDR3 nucleotides read TGTGCCAGTAGTATTGGCATGAACACTGAAGCTTTCTTT. This translates into CASSIGMNTEAFF. Based on the CDR3 plus reference TRBV19 and TRBJ1-1, the full variable domain is DGGITQSPKYLFRKEGQNVTLSCEQNLNHDAMYWYRQDPGQGLRLIYYSQIVNDFQKGDIAEGYSVSREKKESFPLTVTSAQKNPTAFYLCASSIGMNTEAFFGQGTRLTVV.

The genes are TRBV10-3 and TRBJ1-3; possibly TRBD1 for D (6 bases). The CDR3 sequence is 15 residues long. V was cut by 4 bases and J by 0 bases, with 10 bases left in between. Germline lookup yields CDR1 ENHRY and CDR2 SYGVKD. CDR3: CAISGQDISGNTIYF. DNA of the CDR3: TGTGCCATCAGTGGACAGGATATCTCTGGAAACACCATATATTTT.

This clone appeared a single time. V is TRBV18 and J is TRBJ2-1; TRBD2 might be the D (6 bases). Trimming cost V 3 bases and J 8 bases, with 17 bases left between them. CDR3 length: 15 residues. Germline loops: CDR1 KGHSH, CDR2 LQKENI. CDR3 bases: TGTGCCAGCTCACCGCGCGGGATAGCAGGCGATGAGCAGTTCTTC. It translates to CASSPRGIAGDEQFF.

The chain is built from TRBV2 and TRBJ2-3; weak D call: TRBD2 (6 bases). The CDR3 extends over 13 amino acids. Germline V gene lookup returns CDR1 SNHLY and CDR2 FYNNEI. Trimming took off 9 bases at V and 2 bases at J, with 12 bases between the two ends. The CDR3 protein is CASSGRLTDTQYF. CDR3 DNA: TGTGCCAGTTCGGGGAGGCTCACAGATACGCAGTATTTT.